This T cell receptor beta chain was documented in a study of cytomegalovirus exposure and HLA in healthy donors listed by TCRdb under 2017. Broadly, across the study: In an earlier analysis of approximately 640 of the donors, 250 to 350 Gb of sequence data and 90 million to 120 million unique TCR beta sequences from about 190 million T cells were reported. A separate validation cohort of roughly 130 different subjects was used in addition to the approximately 670-subject first cohort. To predict cytomegalovirus infection status, the study combined high-throughput TCR immunosequencing, statistical association of individual TCRs with disease status, and machine learning. Of the roughly 390 genotyped donors, 75% to 85% were placed in the genetic ancestry cluster associated with self-reported Caucasian donors. A later genetic analysis used genome-wide SNP genotypes for about 65% of the roughly 700 donors, treating that subset as a discovery cohort. Rather than drawing on any new phenotypic data, the later analysis identified candidate immune exposures from TCR beta sequences and the way those sequences occurred across donors. Typing coverage varied by locus: about 620-640 donors for A, B, C, DRB1 and DQB1; 500 to 550 for DQA1; approximately 570 for DPA1; roughly 450 for DPB1. An early release covering over 500 HLA-typed donors comprised approximately 290 gigabases of sequencing data and 85 million or so unique TCR sequences. The study aimed to test whether signatures of past pathogen exposure could be identified by cataloging public T cell receptors. Donor age, sex, ethnicity and CMV serostatus were collected together with the repertoire data. In an earlier analysis of roughly 540 of the donors, high-throughput TCR beta sequencing was used to judge whether each TCR beta V gene segment behaved as functional or pseudogenic. All discovery cohort repertoires had been generated on a single sequencing platform. Among roughly 400 genotyped donors of the cohort, an average of 235,054 unique TCR beta nucleotide sequences were sequenced per donor, around 20% of them non-productive. A later analysis re-examined previously published TCR beta repertoires from more than 550 donors and added high-resolution HLA genotyping to investigate patterns of TCR occurrence. Because of strong linkage in the cohort, roughly five DR-DQ haplotypes were treated as single units for association and clustering. HLA typing covered class I and class II loci at four-digit resolution. The T cell repertoires of under 700 subjects were profiled by immunosequencing and related to cytomegalovirus serostatus. The research as a whole found: Because counts were too low, around 17 rarely observed V segments, including chromosome 9 orphons, were left out of the earlier analysis of over 550 of the donors. A later genetic analysis associated a missense DCLRE1C variant with V-gene and J-gene trimming of TCR beta chains, and an independent cohort replicated the association. According to the authors, the approach could potentially be generalized to other disease states and immunological phenotypes. Specific HLA alleles were associated with 15,000 to 20,000 TCR beta sequences at a false discovery rate of 0.05 in a later analysis. Cytomegalovirus status was reported to be diagnosed by the classifier with high specificity and sensitivity in both the original and validation cohorts. According to a later analysis, parvovirus B19, influenza, CMV and Epstein-Barr virus appeared linked to several top co-occurrence clusters. In a later analysis, most CMV-associated TCR beta chains were found to appear HLA-restricted, with HLA associations seemingly driven largely by CMV exposure. Because some donors lacked HLA typing at each locus, the association tests relied only on the typed subset. A group of highly shared sequence variants was considered likely to be a technical artifact of the sequencing pipeline. While some public TCRs were present in many individuals, most TCR sequences turned up only very rarely across donors. The presence/absence analyses assumed that sequencing depth was roughly uniform across donors, and that assumption may not be true. In a later analysis, the rate of TCR association differed among HLA loci, with DRB1 alleles having the most associated TCRs and HLA-C alleles having the fewest. Broadly in line with IMGT annotations, most TCR beta V segments showed up in productive rearrangements about 87% or about 30% of the time in an earlier analysis of several hundred of the donors. Because the 87-base-pair reads could not distinguish some IMGT-functional V segments, including TRBV6-2 and TRBV6-3, those segments were excluded. The cohort was sequenced for TCR beta chains only, and without alpha or paired-chain data the features that could be detected were limited. A further reported finding was that TCR beta sequences accurately predicted the HLA-A and HLA-B alleles for most subjects in the first cohort. In a later analysis, HLA-associated TCR beta chains were found to be more clonally expanded and to have lower generation probabilities than equally common non-associated chains. In vitro tests confirmed that a few of the cytomegalovirus-associated TCR beta chains recognize cytomegalovirus antigens. Immune exposure information for the cohort was limited to CMV serostatus. Linkage disequilibrium might explain the correlated functional status among segregating V segments, but an unknown experimental factor could not be excluded. A later genetic analysis reported fewer N-insertions in productive TCRs among donors in an Asian-associated ancestry cluster than the 666-donor mean. When HLA alleles, especially DR and DQ, strongly co-occurred, TCR associations were difficult to assign to individual alleles. In the study, around 150 TCR beta chains were listed as associated with cytomegalovirus.

On this clone: No cognate antigen has been identified for it. No quality values exist for individual bases; no much larger clone is one base distant.

The method was the immunoSEQ multiplex PCR assay. The multiplex PCR relied on a mix of 60 forward primers for TCR Vbeta segments and 13 reverse primers for TCR Jbeta segments. A multiplex PCR assay on genomic DNA amplified the CDR3 region of rearranged TCR beta genes. The Illumina HiSeq System was used to sequence the amplified TCR beta libraries as 87-base-pair reads. From the authors' description of their analysis: A later analysis counted some 80 million unique TCR beta chains across the 640 or so repertoires, and roughly 9.9 million of these chains were shared by at least two donors. Raw reads were error-corrected and collapsed into unique sequences by a nearest-neighbor algorithm in which closely related sequences were merged to remove PCR and sequencing errors. To assign V, D and J gene segments, CDR3 sequences were aligned to IMGT reference sequences. Each retained sequence needed at least a six-nucleotide match to both a V gene segment and a J gene segment. A rearrangement was called productive if the CDR3 had no stop codons and remained in frame with V and J, and every other rearrangement was called non-productive. Following IMGT convention, CDR3 was defined as the stretch from the second conserved V-encoded cysteine to the conserved J-encoded phenylalanine. The earlier analysis of some 540 of the donors excluded any sequence lacking an unambiguous match to a single V gene segment. An earlier analysis of approximately 590 of the donors called V segments functional above 56.7% productive rearrangements and segregating when the between-donor standard deviation exceeded 5%. A statistical classification framework was developed to diagnose cytomegalovirus status using the catalog of TCR beta chain sequences. A later analysis assigned V and J genes by comparing TCR nucleotide sequences with IMGT/GENE-DB human TR gene sequences. Using the TCRdist pipeline, a later analysis assigned CDR3 sequences along with most-parsimonious VDJ recombination scenarios. In a later analysis, each TCR beta chain was defined by its CDR3 amino acid sequence together with its V-gene family, and reads without a unique V-gene family were excluded. In a later analysis, 500 to 700 highly shared, low-generation-probability nucleotide sequences were removed to address suspected cross-contamination and a sequencing artifact. In a later analysis, a clonal expansion index for each public chain was calculated from normalized within-repertoire ranks of inferred template counts. In a later analysis, generation probabilities were computed using a VDJ recombination model fitted to out-of-frame rearrangements, and the results were checked against IGoR. In a later analysis, hypergeometric tests were used to score TCR-TCR, TCR-HLA and TCR-CMV co-occurrence, with a repertoire-size bias correction applied to TCR pairs. A later analysis estimated false discovery rates by permuting HLA or CMV assignments 20 times. A later analysis grouped co-occurring TCRs with DBSCAN, adding TCRdist sequence similarity when clustering within HLA-allele-positive subsets. Co-occurrence clustering excluded repertoires with fewer than 30,000 or more than 120,000 public chains, plus five with anomalous nucleotide sharing. TCRdb re-hosts the immuneACCESS table, in-frame sequences only. Its copies lack some clones; in the studies checked, an unresolved V gene accounts for under half of them, and the cause for the rest is not known. V, J and clone size are taken as reported in that table, and D and trimming were inferred from the DNA itself. The sample data list tens of thousands of clones, and more than 70% of these were observed just once. The ten most abundant clones make up 9.5% to 13% of the sample.

The germline ends are 5 bases apart after V is trimmed by 5 bases and J by 0 bases. The germline V gene yields SGHVS for CDR1 and FNYEAQ for CDR2. From cysteine to phenylalanine, the CDR3 is 13 amino acids long. Solely the CDR3 DNA is kept, with 39 bases framed from the first base. The cohort comprised around 690 healthy bone marrow donors. At the time of sampling, all cohort members were nominally healthy, though unrecorded immune exposures were likely present. The donor tested CMV seropositive, placing the donor among the 290 or so seropositive members of the cohort. Each donor provided a peripheral blood sample, and peripheral blood mononuclear cells were used for TCR beta sequencing. The Qiagen DNeasy Blood Extraction Kit was used to extract genomic DNA from the blood cell samples.

The rearrangement joined TRBV7-6 to TRBJ2-1; the D gene cannot be named for sure. Sample: PBMCs. The TCR originated in a woman between 35 and 50 years old in good health and CMV-seropositive. The CDR3 corresponds to CASSPSSYNEQFF. The nucleotide sequence reads TGTGCCAGCAGCCCTAGCTCCTACAATGAGCAGTTCTTC.